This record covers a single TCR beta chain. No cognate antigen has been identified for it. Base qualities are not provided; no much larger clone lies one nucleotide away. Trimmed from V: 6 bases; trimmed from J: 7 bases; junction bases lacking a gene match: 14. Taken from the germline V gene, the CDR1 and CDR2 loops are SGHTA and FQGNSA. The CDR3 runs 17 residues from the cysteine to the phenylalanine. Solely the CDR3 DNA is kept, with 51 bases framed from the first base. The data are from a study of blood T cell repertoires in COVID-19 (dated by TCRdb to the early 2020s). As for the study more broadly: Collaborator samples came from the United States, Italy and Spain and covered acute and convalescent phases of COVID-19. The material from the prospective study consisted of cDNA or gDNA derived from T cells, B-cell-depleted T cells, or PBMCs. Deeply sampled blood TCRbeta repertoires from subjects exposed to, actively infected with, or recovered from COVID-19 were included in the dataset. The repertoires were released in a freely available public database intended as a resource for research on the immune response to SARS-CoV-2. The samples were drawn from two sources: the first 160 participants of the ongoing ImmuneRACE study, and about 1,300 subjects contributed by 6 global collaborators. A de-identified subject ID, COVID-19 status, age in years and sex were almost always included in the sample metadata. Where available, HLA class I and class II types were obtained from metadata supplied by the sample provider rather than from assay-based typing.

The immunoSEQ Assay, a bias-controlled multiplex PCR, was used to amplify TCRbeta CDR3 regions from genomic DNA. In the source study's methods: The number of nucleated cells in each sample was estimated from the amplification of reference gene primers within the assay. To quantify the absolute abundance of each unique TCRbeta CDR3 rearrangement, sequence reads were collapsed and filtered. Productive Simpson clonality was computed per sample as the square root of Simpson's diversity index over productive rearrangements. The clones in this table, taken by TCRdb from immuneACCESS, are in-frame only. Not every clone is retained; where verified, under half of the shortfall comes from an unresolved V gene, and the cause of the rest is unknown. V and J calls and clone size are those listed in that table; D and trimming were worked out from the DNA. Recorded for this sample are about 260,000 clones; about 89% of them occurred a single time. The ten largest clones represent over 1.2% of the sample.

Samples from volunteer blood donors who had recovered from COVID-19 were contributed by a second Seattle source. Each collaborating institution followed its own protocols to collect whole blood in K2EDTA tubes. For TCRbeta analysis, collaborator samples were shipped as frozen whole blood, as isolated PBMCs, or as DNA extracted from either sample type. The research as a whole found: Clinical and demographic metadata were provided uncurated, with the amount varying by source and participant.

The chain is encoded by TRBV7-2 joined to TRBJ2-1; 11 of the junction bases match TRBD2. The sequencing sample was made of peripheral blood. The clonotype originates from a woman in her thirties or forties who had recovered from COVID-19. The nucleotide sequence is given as TGTGCCAGCAGTCGCATCCCGGGACTAGCGGTAGGGAATGAGCAGTTCTTC. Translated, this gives CASSRIPGLAVGNEQFF.